This T cell receptor beta chain was found in a study of cytomegalovirus exposure and HLA in healthy donors. General study findings and limits: Association of a missense DCLRE1C variant with TCR beta V- and J-gene trimming was reported in a later analysis. Using a false discovery rate of 0.05, a later analysis showed that approximately 18,000 TCR beta sequences were associated with HLA alleles. Certain sequence variants were highly shared and formed a cluster, and this cluster was likely a sequencing artifact. In an earlier analysis, most TCR beta V segments were productive about 90% or about 30% of the time.

This clone was seen a few times. Its antigen is unknown. V lost 4 bases, J lost 2 bases, and 4 bases stayed unmatched. CDR1 is SQVTM, CDR2 ANQGSEA, per germline. The CDR3 runs 14 residues. Use of 60 Vbeta and 13 Jbeta primers characterized the PCR. The assay was immunoSEQ multiplex PCR, and TCRdb's table has in-frame clones only and misses some. The table shows 150,000 to 200,000 clones, with 65% to 85% occurring only once. The source material was PBMCs. The clonotype comes from a female donor in good health and CMV-seronegative. V gene TRBV29-1 combines with J gene TRBJ2-7; 11 nucleotides match TRBD2. CDR3: CSVASGRITYEQYF. The DNA for the CDR3 is TGCAGCGTTGCTAGCGGGAGGATCACCTACGAGCAGTACTTC.